These 15 T cell receptor beta chains were sequenced from one sample in a study of blood T cell repertoires in COVID-19. Sequenced by immunoSEQ multiplex PCR; TCRdb stores in-frame clones only, minus some. The sample has about 220,000 clones, roughly 80% seen once. The sample taken for sequencing was peripheral blood. The receptors were sampled from a man aged 25-40 years with active or convalescent COVID-19.

V gene TRBV7-2 combines with J gene TRBJ1-2, with 7 bases that match TRBD1. The germline gives CDR1 SGHTA, CDR2 FQGNSA. This CDR3 is built from 15 residues. V lost 0 bases to trimming and J lost 7 bases; unmatched junction nucleotides: 8. This CDR3 reads CASSLARTGISGYTF. CDR3 sequence (DNA): TGTGCCAGCAGCTTAGCGAGGACAGGAATATCTGGCTACACCTTC.

The CDR3 region is CASSQGKARGLRTDTQYF. The CDR3 bases are TGCGCCAGCAGCCAAGGGAAAGCCAGGGGGCTTCGGACAGATACGCAGTATTTT. The V and J genes are TRBV4-1 and TRBJ2-3; 8 bases match TRBD1. J lost 3 bases, V lost 1 base, and 12 bases had no gene match. This CDR3 region has 18 residues. Germline V CDR1 and CDR2: MGHRA, YSYEKL.

The chain uses TRBV7-8 and TRBJ1-2; 9 positions match TRBD1. CDR1 and CDR2 (germline): SGHVS, FQNEAQ. The CDR3 extends over 14 amino acids. The V gene end was trimmed by 4 bases and the J gene end by 5 bases; junction bases not matched to a gene: 5. The DNA of the CDR3 is TGTGCCAGCAGCTCGGACAGGGGCACATATGGCTACACCTTC. Translating it yields CASSSDRGTYGYTF.

This clone was observed a single time. The V call is TRBV19, the J call TRBJ2-1, with TRBD2 identical over 7 bases. Germline-derived CDR1 and CDR2 are LNHDA and SQIVND (reference sequence). This CDR3 region has 18 residues. V lost 5 bases and J lost 1; bases outside the gene matches: 14. The CDR3 coding sequence is TGTGCCAGTAGTCGACGGTACCTCGGGACTAAGTCCTACAATGAGCAGTTCTTC. It is translated as CASSRRYLGTKSYNEQFF.

CDR3 sequence: CASRTGTGATDTQYF. The CDR3 nucleotides are TGCGCCAGCAGGACGGGGACAGGGGCGACAGATACGCAGTATTTT. The rearrangement links TRBV10-2 to TRBJ2-3, with 10 bases aligning to TRBD1. The CDR3 spans 15 residues. With V trimmed by 6 bases and J by 3 bases, 6 bases remained unmatched. The germline V gene encodes CDR1 WSHSY and CDR2 SAAADI.

This clone has more than one count but fewer than ten. The CDR3 spells CATSATSGPTQYF. The CDR3, as DNA: TGTGCCACCAGCGCGACTAGCGGCCCTACCCAGTACTTC. The chain has TRBV24-1 and TRBJ2-5; 9 bases match TRBD2. The CDR3 runs to 13 residues. Germline-derived CDR1 and CDR2 are KGHDR and SFDVKD. Trimming cost V 7 bases and J 8 bases; bases outside gene matches: 7.

The chain has TRBV10-3 and TRBJ1-5; 9 nucleotides line up with TRBD1. Germline V CDR1 and CDR2: ENHRY, SYGVKD. J gave up 6 bases and V 5 bases, and 8 bases lay outside the gene matches. This CDR3 has 15 amino acids. The CDR3 reads CAISQDRGSGQPQHF. CDR3 nucleotides: TGTGCCATCAGTCAGGACAGGGGTTCGGGTCAGCCCCAGCATTTT.

The chain uses TRBV3-1 (or the pseudogene TRBV3-2) and TRBJ1-6; D not resolved. The CDR3 has 16 residues. CDR1 LGHDT and CDR2 YNNKEL come from the germline V gene (reference sequence). V gave up 0 bases and J gave up 7 bases, with 13 bases separating them. CDR3 DNA: TGTGCCAGCAGCCAAGATGTTGGGCAAAAGAATTCACCCCTCCACTTT. Its protein is CASSQDVGQKNSPLHF.

This sequence joins TRBV3-1 (or the pseudogene TRBV3-2) and TRBJ2-3; a possible D gene is TRBD2 (5 bases). V was shortened by 4 bases and J by 4 bases, with 9 bases between the two germline ends. CDR3 length equals 13 residues. Germline V gives CDR1 LGHDT, CDR2 YNNKEL (reference sequence). CDR3 protein: CASSRGEPDTQYF. CDR3 in DNA: TGTGCCAGCAGCCGTGGGGAGCCAGATACGCAGTATTTT.

The gene calls are TRBV7-2 and TRBJ1-2; weak D call: TRBD1 (6 bases). CDR3 length: 13 residues. The germline V gene has CDR1 SGHTA and CDR2 FQGNSA. V gave up 4 bases and J gave up 4 bases, with 10 bases separating them. Here the CDR3 DNA reads TGTGCCAGCAGCTCAGGGGTCCTCTATGGCTACACCTTC. Amino acids: CASSSGVLYGYTF.

V gene TRBV2 combines with J gene TRBJ1-5, with D perhaps matching TRBD1 (5 bases). CDR1 is SNHLY, CDR2 FYNNEI, per germline. Trimming stripped 10 bases from V and 1 base from J, with 23 bases between. CDR3 length: 17 amino acids. The CDR3 loop reads CATSFGVGRESNQPQHF. As DNA, the CDR3 is TGTGCCACCTCTTTTGGTGTGGGCAGGGAAAGCAATCAGCCCCAGCATTTT.

V is TRBV12-3 or TRBV12-4 and J is TRBJ1-1, with no clear D. This CDR3 is 11 amino acids long. V gave up 6 bases and J gave up 3 bases, with 5 bases separating them. The CDR3 bases are TGTGCCAGCAGCCAATACACTGAAGCTTTCTTT. It specifies CASSQYTEAFF.

This chain joins TRBV13 and TRBJ2-2; possible D gene TRBD2, 6 bases. The V end was cut by 6 bases, the J end by 2 bases, with 10 bases between. Germline assignment: CDR1 PRHDT and CDR2 FYEKMQ (reference sequence). The CDR3 consists of 14 residues. CDR3 sequence reads: CASSSGTNTGELFF. CDR3 bases: TGTGCCAGCAGTTCCGGGACTAACACCGGGGAGCTGTTTTTT.

The chain couples TRBV5-4 to TRBJ2-5; 8 nucleotides align to TRBD1. CDR3 size: 13 residues. V gave up 4 bases and J gave up 5 bases; unmatched junction bases: 4. Germline loops: CDR1 SGHNT, CDR2 YYREEE (reference sequence). Written as DNA, the CDR3 is TGTGCCAGCAGCAGGGACAGGAGGGAGACCCAGTACTTC. Translation: CASSRDRRETQYF.

This clone was found once. The chain combines TRBV7-2 with TRBJ2-2; 7 bases are shared with TRBD2. CDR1 and CDR2 from the germline V gene are SGHTA and FQGNSA. With 5 bases clipped from V and 7 bases from J, the junction kept 7 bases outside the gene matches. There are 14 residues in the CDR3. This CDR3 is CASSTGLVNGELFF. In DNA, the CDR3 is TGTGCCAGCAGCACCGGACTAGTCAACGGGGAGCTGTTTTTT.